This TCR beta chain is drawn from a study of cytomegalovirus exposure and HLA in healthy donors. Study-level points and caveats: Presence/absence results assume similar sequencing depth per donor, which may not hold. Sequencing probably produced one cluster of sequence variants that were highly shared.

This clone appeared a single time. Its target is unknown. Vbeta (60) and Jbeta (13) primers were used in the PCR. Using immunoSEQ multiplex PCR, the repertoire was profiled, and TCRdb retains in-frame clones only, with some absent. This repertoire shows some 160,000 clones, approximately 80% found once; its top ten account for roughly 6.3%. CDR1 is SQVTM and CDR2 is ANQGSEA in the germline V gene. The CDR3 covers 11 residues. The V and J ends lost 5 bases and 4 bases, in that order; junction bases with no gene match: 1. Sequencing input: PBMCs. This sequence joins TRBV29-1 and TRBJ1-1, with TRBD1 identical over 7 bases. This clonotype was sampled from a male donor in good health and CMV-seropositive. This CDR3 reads CSVRQGTEAFF. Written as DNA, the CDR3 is TGCAGCGTTCGACAGGGCACTGAAGCTTTCTTT.